Below, 6 T cell receptor beta chains from the same sample are listed, as sequenced in a study of T cell repertoires in cytomegalovirus infection. Their recognized antigens are unknown. From the reads, TCRdb called clonotypes with MiXCR, one entry per CDR3 protein. Among over 120,000 distinct CDR3 sequences listed, over 30% were seen once. The specimen comprised CD8+ T cells from cultured PBMCs, sampled from culture after CMV antigen stimulation. The receptors originated from a human donor in good health (CMV status not recorded). Some clones in this sample may be carry-over from other donors' samples.

The CDR3 here is CASSPLWGDYNEQFF. The DNA for the CDR3 is TGTGCCAGCAGCCCCCTTTGGGGAGACTACAATGAGCAGTTCTTC. The chain joins TRBV11-1 to TRBJ2-1, with a possible D match to TRBD2 (5 bases). The CDR3 has 15 amino acids. From germline, CDR1 is SGHAT and CDR2 FQDESV (reference sequence). V lost 5 bases, J lost 3 bases, and 14 bases lay in between.

This CDR3 is CASRGQSNQPQHF. As DNA, the CDR3 is TGTGCCAGCAGGGGACAGAGTAATCAGCCCCAGCATTTT. V is TRBV27 and J is TRBJ1-5; 7 positions match TRBD1. Germline trimming cut 6 bases from V and 4 bases from J; bases unmatched to any gene: 3. The CDR3 length is 13 residues. The germline V gene has CDR1 MNHEY and CDR2 SMNVEV (reference sequence).

This chain joins TRBV4-2 and TRBJ1-5; 8 positions match TRBD1. The length of the CDR3 is 15 residues. The junction had 3 bases not matched to a gene; V was cut back by 3 bases and J by 2 bases. CDR1 is LGHNA, CDR2 YNFKEQ, per germline. Written as DNA, the CDR3 is TGTGCCAGCAGCCAGATGGGACAGGGCAATCAGCCCCAGCATTTT. It encodes CASSQMGQGNQPQHF.

This clonotype was detected only a few times. This sequence joins TRBV20-1 and TRBJ2-3, with 15 bases that match TRBD2. The length of the CDR3 is 17 residues. From germline, CDR1 is DFQATT and CDR2 SNEGSKA (reference sequence). The trim removed 6 bases at V and 0 bases at J, leaving 7 bases unmatched. This CDR3 reads CSALGLAGGVSTDTQYF. The CDR3 coding sequence is TGCAGTGCCCTTGGACTAGCGGGGGGGGTCAGCACAGATACGCAGTATTTT.

This clonotype has a count of ten or more. The chain has TRBV3-1 and TRBJ2-1, with D perhaps TRBD2 (5 bases). The CDR3 is 17 residues long. CDR1 is LGHDT and CDR2 is YNNKEL in the germline V gene (reference sequence). The germline V and J ends were trimmed by 0 bases and 5 bases, with 17 bases remaining between them. Written as DNA, the CDR3 is TGTGCCAGCAGCCAAGATAAGGAGGATTTAAGACACAATGAGCAGTTCTTC. Amino acids: CASSQDKEDLRHNEQFF.

This clonotype was found a few times. The chain uses TRBV29-1 and TRBJ2-3, with 7 nucleotides matching TRBD1. Germline values: CDR1 SQVTM, CDR2 ANQGSEA. The CDR3 extends over 15 amino acids. V lost 7 bases and J lost 0; bases outside the gene matches: 10. The CDR3 DNA sequence: TGCAGCGCATCGACAGGGCTAACTAGCACAGATACGCAGTATTTT. This codes for CSASTGLTSTDTQYF.